The present entry profiles one T cell receptor beta chain with its context. Its antigen is currently unknown. This CDR3 comprises 16 residues. Germline V gene lookup returns CDR1 MNHNS and CDR2 SASEGT. V was shortened by 3 bases and J by 6 bases, with 15 bases between the two germline ends. TCRdb called the reads again in MiXCR, with one record for every CDR3 protein. The table has under 850,000 distinct CDR3 sequences, about 40% seen once. This record comes from a study of T cell repertoires in cytomegalovirus infection. Study observations and caveats: The cumulative frequency of public TCR beta families distinguished individuals who carried CMV together with the relevant HLA.

This TCR came from a human donor in good health (CMV status not recorded). Some clones in this sample may be carry-over from other donors' samples. The chain recombines TRBV6-1 with TRBJ2-6; D is ambiguous. The source material was PBMCs. This chain's CDR3 is CASSEYGWDVANVLTF. In DNA form, the CDR3 reads TGTGCCAGCAGTGAGTACGGTTGGGATGTGGCCAACGTCCTGACTTTC.